Listed here is a single TCR beta chain. Its specificity is unknown. The data were obtained in a study of T cell repertoires in cytomegalovirus infection. At the level of the study: Recently identified HLA-C-restricted CMV epitopes and well-studied HLA-B-restricted CMV epitopes were used by the study. Public TCR beta signatures provided an indication of both CMV infection and a matching HLA type.

Study findings and constraints: Accumulated public TCR beta family frequency recognized individuals carrying CMV together with the relevant HLA. CMV-specific HLA-C-restricted TCR beta clonotypes dominated the ex vivo response.

CDR1 LNHDA and CDR2 SQIVND come from the germline V gene (reference sequence). There are 11 residues in the CDR3. Trimming stripped 3 bases from V and 11 bases from J, with 10 bases between. MiXCR was run by TCRdb on the reads, yielding one entry per CDR3 protein. The sample consists of some 150,000 distinct CDR3 sequences, roughly a third of them appearing once. The sample in question was CD8+ T cells from cultured PBMCs, obtained from culture after CMV antigen stimulation. This clonotype was obtained from a human donor in good health (CMV status not recorded). Some clones in this sample may be carry-over from other donors' samples. The chain has TRBV19 and TRBJ1-2; D unclear. As DNA, the CDR3 is TGTGCCAGTAGTATCTCAGCTGTGTACACCTTC. Its protein product is CASSISAVYTF.